These 8 T cell receptor beta chains share one sample of origin, sequenced in a study of T cells in Graves' hyperthyroidism and ophthalmopathy. TCR beta CDR3 regions were amplified from RNA. HTBI primers drove first-round RT-PCR of the TCR CDR3. MiXCR, run by TCRdb on the multiplex PCR reads, gives a single entry per CDR3 protein. The table lists around 600,000 distinct CDR3 sequences, less than 45% of them singletons, with less than 9.5% in the top ten. What was sequenced was peripheral blood or thyroid tissue (not recorded which). The receptors here all came from an adult man with Graves' disease, either hyperthyroidism or ophthalmopathy (not recorded which).

Comment on this clonotype: Just one base apart from a much larger clone, this may be a read error. The chain joins TRBV5-1 to TRBJ1-1; D unresolved. Trimming removed 5 bases from V and 0 bases from J, with 14 bases in between. Germline V gene lookup returns CDR1 SGHRS and CDR2 YFSETQ. This CDR3 region has 15 residues. The chain's CDR3 is CASSLFGPMNTEAFF. In nucleotides, the CDR3 is TGCGCCAGCAGTTTGTTTGGCCCCATGAACACTGAAGCTTTCTTT.

The chain employs TRBV7-9 and TRBJ1-3; D ambiguous. V dropped 4 bases and J dropped 6 bases, with 10 bases sitting between them. The germline V gene encodes CDR1 SEHNR and CDR2 FQNEAQ (reference sequence). The CDR3 runs 13 residues. CDR3 in DNA: TGTGCCAGCAGCTCCCGGGAAGAAAACACCATATATTTT. Its protein product is CASSSREENTIYF.

The chain combines TRBV11-1 with TRBJ2-7; 8 nucleotides match TRBD1. The V gene end was trimmed by 4 bases and the J gene end by 5 bases; junction bases not matched to a gene: 7. The germline V gene has CDR1 SGHAT and CDR2 FQDESV (reference sequence). This CDR3 region has 14 residues. The CDR3 loop is CASSWTGIAHEQYF. The CDR3 nucleotides read TGTGCCAGCAGCTGGACAGGGATTGCCCACGAGCAGTACTTC.

There are a few counts of this clonotype. J is TRBJ2-7 and V is TRBV5-1; TRBD2 might be the D (6 bases). Germline CDR1 reads SGHRS; CDR2 reads YFSETQ. This CDR3 contains 12 residues. Trimming removed 0 bases from V and 7 bases from J, with 8 bases in between. CDR3 coding DNA: TGCGCCAGCAGCTTGGGACGGGAGGAGCAGTACTTC. Residues: CASSLGREEQYF.

Note on this clonotype: With a much larger clone just one base away, this may be a read error. The gene calls are TRBV20-1 and TRBJ2-7; possible D gene TRBD2, 6 bases. The end of the DNA aligns better with TRBJ2-5, so the J call may be wrong. Germline-derived CDR1 and CDR2 are DFQATT and SNEGSKA (reference sequence). The CDR3 is 15 amino acids. This CDR3 is CSARVASREEETQYF. The DNA of the CDR3 is TGCAGTGCTAGAGTGGCTAGCAGGGAGGAAGAGACCCAGTACTTC.

The V gene is TRBV5-1, the J gene TRBJ1-6; no definite D call. Germline V CDR1 and CDR2: SGHRS, YFSETQ. Trimming shortened V by 0 bases and J by 7 bases, and 8 bases separated the two germline ends. The length of the CDR3 is 14 residues. For the CDR3, the DNA is TGCGCCAGCAGCTTGGGGTCGGGAAATTCACCCCTCCACTTT. Amino acid sequence: CASSLGSGNSPLHF.

V is TRBV7-4 and J is TRBJ1-4; no definite D call. The V and J ends lost 0 bases and 3 bases respectively, with 11 bases between them. Per germline, CDR1 SGHVT and CDR2 SQSDAQ. The CDR3 has 16 amino acids. The CDR3 here is CASSLAPAGSNEKLFF. The CDR3 nucleotides are TGTGCCAGCAGCTTAGCCCCAGCGGGATCTAATGAAAAACTGTTTTTT.

The chain links TRBV7-2 to TRBJ1-3; 9 bases agree with TRBD1. Germline CDR1 SGHTA, CDR2 FQGNSA. V dropped 5 bases and J dropped 5; count of bases not matched to a gene: 10. The CDR3 is 16 residues long. The DNA of the CDR3 is TGTGCCAGCAGCACTTCCCGGGACAGGGCAAGAAACACCATATATTTT. This encodes CASSTSRDRARNTIYF.